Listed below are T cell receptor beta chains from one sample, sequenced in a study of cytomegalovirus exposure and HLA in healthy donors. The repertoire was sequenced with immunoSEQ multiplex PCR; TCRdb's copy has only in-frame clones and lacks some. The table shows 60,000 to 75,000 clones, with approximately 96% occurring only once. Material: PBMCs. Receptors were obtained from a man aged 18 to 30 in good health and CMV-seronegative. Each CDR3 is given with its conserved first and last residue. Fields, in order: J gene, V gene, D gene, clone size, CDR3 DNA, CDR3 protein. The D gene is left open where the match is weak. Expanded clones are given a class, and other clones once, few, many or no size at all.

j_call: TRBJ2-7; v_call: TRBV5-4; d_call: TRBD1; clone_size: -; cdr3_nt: TGTGCCAGCAGCGTGGGACAGGGAAACTCCTACGAGCAGTACTTC; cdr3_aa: CASSVGQGNSYEQYF
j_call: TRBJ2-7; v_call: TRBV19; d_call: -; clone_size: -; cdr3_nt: TGTGCCAGTAGTGTCTCCACAGGGCACATCTACGAGCAGTACTTC; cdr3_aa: CASSVSTGHIYEQYF
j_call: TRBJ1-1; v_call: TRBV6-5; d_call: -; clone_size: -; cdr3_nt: TGTGCCAGCAGTTTACCAGGGTACACTGAAGCTTTCTTT; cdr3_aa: CASSLPGYTEAFF
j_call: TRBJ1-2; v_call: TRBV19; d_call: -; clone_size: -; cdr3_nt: TGTGCCAGTAGACAGGAACCCAACGGCATCTATGGCTACACCTTC; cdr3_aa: CASRQEPNGIYGYTF
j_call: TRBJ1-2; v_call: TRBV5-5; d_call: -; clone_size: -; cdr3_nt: TGTGCCAGCAGCCCTCCTTGGGACTCGGAGGGCTACACCTTC; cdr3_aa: CASSPPWDSEGYTF
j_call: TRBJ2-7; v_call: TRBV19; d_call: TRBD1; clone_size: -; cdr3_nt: TGTGCCAGTAGTCCAGGACAGGGGCGGACAGGGGAGCAGTACTTC; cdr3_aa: CASSPGQGRTGEQYF
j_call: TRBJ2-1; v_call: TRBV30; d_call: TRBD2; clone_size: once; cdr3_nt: TGTGCCTGGAGTGGGGTGGGACTAGCGGGAGGTTACAATGAGCAGTTCTTC; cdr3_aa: CAWSGVGLAGGYNEQFF
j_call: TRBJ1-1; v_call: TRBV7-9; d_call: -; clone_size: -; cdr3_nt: TGTGCCAGCAGCTCCTCCACTATGACCTTAGGAGCTTTCTTT; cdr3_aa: CASSSSTMTLGAFF
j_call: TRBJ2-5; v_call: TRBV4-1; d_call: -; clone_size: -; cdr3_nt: TGCGCCAGCAGCCGTAGCAGGGCCGTGGAGACCCAGTACTTC; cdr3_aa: CASSRSRAVETQYF
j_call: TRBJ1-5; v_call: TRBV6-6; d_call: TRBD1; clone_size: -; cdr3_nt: TGTGCCAGCAGCTTTGTACAGGGGATGAGCAATCAGCCCCAGCATTTT; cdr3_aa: CASSFVQGMSNQPQHF
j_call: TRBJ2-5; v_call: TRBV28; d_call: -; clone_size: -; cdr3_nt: TGTGCCAGCAGTCCCCGTTATGACAGGCAAGAGACCCAGTACTTC; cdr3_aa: CASSPRYDRQETQYF
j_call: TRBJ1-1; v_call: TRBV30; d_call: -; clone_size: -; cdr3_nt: TGTGCCTGGTCGGTGGGCCAGCAGAACACTGAAGCTTTCTTT; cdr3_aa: CAWSVGQQNTEAFF
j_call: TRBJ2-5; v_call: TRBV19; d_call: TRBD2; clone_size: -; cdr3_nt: TGTGCCAGTAGTAGACTAGCCAAAGAGACCCAGTACTTC; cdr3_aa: CASSRLAKETQYF
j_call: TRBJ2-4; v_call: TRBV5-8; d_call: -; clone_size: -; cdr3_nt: TGTGCCAGCAGCTCCGGACAGCTGATAGCCAAAAACATTCAGTACTTC; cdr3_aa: CASSSGQLIAKNIQYF
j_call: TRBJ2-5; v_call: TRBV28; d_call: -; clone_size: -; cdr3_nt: TGTGCCAGCAGGTCGCCTGGGCAGGGGTACGAGACCCAGTACTTC; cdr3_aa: CASRSPGQGYETQYF
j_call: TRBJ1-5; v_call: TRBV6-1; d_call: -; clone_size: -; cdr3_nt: TGTGCCACGCAGATGACACCCCATAGCAATCAGCCCCAGCATTTT; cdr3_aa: CATQMTPHSNQPQHF
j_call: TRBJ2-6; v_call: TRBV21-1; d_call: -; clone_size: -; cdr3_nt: -; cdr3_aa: CASSKVYQGWAPGANVLTF
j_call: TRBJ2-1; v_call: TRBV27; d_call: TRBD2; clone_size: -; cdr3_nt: TGTGCCAGCAGTTACTCTCGGACTAGCGGGAGGGGCAATGAGCAGTTCTTC; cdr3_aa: CASSYSRTSGRGNEQFF
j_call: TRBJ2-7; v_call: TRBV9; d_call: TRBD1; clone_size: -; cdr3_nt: TGTGCCAGCAGCGTAGGGGACAGATCCTACGAGCAGTACTTC; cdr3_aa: CASSVGDRSYEQYF
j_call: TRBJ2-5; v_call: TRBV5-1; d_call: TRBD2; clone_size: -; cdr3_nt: TGCGCCAGCAGCTTGGCCGGCGGACTAGCGGGAGCGGAGACCCAGTACTTC; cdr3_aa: CASSLAGGLAGAETQYF
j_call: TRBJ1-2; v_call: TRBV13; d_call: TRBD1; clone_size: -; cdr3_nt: TGTGCCAGCAGCTTAGGCCGAGGGACAGGGGATACTGGCTACACCTTC; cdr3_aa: CASSLGRGTGDTGYTF
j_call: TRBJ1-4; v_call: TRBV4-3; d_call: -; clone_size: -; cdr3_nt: TGCGCCAGCAGCCAAGATCCGAGGGCGACTAATGAAAAACTGTTTTTT; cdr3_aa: CASSQDPRATNEKLFF
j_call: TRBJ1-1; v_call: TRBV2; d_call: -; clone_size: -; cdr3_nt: TGTGCCAGCAGTGGGGGGGTTAACACTGAAGCTTTCTTT; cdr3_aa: CASSGGVNTEAFF
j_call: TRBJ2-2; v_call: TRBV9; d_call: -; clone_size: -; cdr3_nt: TGTGCCAGCAGCCCACAAGGGACATCGGAGGAGCTGTTTTTT; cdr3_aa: CASSPQGTSEELFF
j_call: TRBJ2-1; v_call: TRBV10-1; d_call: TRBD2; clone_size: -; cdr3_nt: TGCGCCAGCTCGGGACTAGCGGGAGCCTCCTACAATGAGCAGTTCTTC; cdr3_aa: CASSGLAGASYNEQFF
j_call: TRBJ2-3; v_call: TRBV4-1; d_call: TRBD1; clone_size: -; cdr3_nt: TGCGCCAGCAGCCAAGATAGAGGGGGCGCAGATACGCAGTATTTT; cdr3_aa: CASSQDRGGADTQYF
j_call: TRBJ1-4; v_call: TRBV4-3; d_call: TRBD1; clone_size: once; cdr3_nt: TGCGCCAGCAGCCAAGATAGGTACAGGGGGGCAACTAATGAAAAACTGTTTTTT; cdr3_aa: CASSQDRYRGATNEKLFF
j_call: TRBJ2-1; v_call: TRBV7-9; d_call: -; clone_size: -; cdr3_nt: TGTGCCAGCAGCTCCCCCGGGAATGAGCAGTTCTTC; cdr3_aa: CASSSPGNEQFF
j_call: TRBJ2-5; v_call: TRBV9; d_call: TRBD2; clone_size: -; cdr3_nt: TGTGCCAGCAGCAGCGGGAGACTGGAGACCCAGTACTTC; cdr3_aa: CASSSGRLETQYF
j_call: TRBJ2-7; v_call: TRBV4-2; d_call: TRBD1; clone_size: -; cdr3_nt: TGTGCCAGCAGACGCAGGGACAGGGCAGCCTACGAGCAGTACTTC; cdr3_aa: CASRRRDRAAYEQYF
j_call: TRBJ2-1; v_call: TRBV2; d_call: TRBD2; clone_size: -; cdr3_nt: TGTGCCAGCAGCGAAAATCTAGCGGGAACCTCCTACAATGAGCAGTTCTTC; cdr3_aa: CASSENLAGTSYNEQFF
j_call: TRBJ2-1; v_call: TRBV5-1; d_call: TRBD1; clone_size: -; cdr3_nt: TGCGCCAGCACCCTACAGGGGGCGCGGAATGAGCAGTTCTTC; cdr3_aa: CASTLQGARNEQFF
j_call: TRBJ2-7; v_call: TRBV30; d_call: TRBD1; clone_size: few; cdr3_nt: TGTGCCTGCCCGCCCCCGGGACAGTTTTTGTACGAGCAGTACTTC; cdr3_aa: CACPPPGQFLYEQYF
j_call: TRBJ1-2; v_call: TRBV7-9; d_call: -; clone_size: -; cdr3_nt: TGTGCCAGCAGCTTACTTGGCGGGCACTATGGCTACACCTTC; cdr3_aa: CASSLLGGHYGYTF
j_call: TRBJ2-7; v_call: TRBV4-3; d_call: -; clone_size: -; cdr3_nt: TGCGCCAGCAGCCAAGACATCGGGACACACTACGAGCAGTACTTC; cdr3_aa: CASSQDIGTHYEQYF
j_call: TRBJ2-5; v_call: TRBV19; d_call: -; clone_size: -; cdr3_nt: TGTGCCAGTAGTACACCAGGAGGGCGGAGAGGAGAGACCCAGTACTTC; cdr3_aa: CASSTPGGRRGETQYF
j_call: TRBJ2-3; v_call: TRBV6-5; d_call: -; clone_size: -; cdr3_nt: TGTGCCAGCAGTTACTCGCGACAGGACCTCACAGATACGCAGTATTTT; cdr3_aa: CASSYSRQDLTDTQYF
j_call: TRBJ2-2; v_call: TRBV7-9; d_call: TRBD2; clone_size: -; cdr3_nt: TGTGCCAGCAGTTTTAGCGGGAGCGGCACCGGGGAGCTGTTTTTT; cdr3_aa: CASSFSGSGTGELFF
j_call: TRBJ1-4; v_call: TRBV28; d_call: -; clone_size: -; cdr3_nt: TGTGCCAGCAGTCCCCCCGGCGGGATTCATAATGAAAAACTGTTTTTT; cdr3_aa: CASSPPGGIHNEKLFF
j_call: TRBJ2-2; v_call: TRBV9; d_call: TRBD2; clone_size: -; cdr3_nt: TGTGCCAGCAGCGGGGGGGGGAGGGAGAACACCGGGGAGCTGTTTTTT; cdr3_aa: CASSGGGRENTGELFF